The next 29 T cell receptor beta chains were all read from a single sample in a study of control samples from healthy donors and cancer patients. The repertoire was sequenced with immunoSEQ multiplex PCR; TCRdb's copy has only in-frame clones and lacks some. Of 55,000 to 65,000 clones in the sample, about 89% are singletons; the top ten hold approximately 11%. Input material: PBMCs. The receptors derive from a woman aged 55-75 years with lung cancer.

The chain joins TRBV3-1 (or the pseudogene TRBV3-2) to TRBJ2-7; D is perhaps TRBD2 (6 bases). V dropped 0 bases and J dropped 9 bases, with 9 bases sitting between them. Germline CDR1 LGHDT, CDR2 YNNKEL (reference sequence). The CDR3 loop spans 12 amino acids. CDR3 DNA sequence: TGTGCCAGCAGCCAAGATCGGAGGGCGCAGTACTTC. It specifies CASSQDRRAQYF.

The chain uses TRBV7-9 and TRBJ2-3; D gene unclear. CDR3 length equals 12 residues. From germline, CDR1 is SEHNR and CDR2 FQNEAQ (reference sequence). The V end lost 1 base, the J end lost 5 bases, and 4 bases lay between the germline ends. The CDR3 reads CASSLGVDTQYF. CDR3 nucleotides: TGTGCCAGCAGCTTAGGGGTAGATACGCAGTATTTT.

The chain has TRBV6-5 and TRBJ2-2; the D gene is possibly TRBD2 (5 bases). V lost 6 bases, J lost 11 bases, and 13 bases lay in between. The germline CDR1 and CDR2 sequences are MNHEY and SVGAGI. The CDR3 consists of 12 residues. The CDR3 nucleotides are TGTGCCAGCAGCCCAGAGGGCAGCGAGCTGTTTTTT. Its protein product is CASSPEGSELFF.

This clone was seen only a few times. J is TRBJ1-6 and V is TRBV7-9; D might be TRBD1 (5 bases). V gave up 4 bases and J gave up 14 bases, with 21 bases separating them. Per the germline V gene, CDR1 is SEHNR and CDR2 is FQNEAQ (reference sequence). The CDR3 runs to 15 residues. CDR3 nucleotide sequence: TGTGCCAGCAGCTACCCCCAAACGACTTCGGGGGCCCTCCACTTT. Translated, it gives CASSYPQTTSGALHF.

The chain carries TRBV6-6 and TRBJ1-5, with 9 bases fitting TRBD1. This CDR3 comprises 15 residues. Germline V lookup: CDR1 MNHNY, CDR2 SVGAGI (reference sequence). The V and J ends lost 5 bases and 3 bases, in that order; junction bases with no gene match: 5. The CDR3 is CASSPGQGNNQPQHF. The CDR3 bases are TGTGCCAGCAGTCCGGGACAGGGCAACAATCAGCCCCAGCATTTT.

CDR3 loop: CASSEDREGEQYF. CDR3 in DNA: TGTGCCAGCAGTGAGGACAGGGAAGGTGAGCAGTACTTC. The chain has TRBV6-4 and TRBJ2-7; 8 positions match TRBD1. The CDR3 contains 13 residues. The V gene end was trimmed by 3 bases and the J gene end by 7 bases; junction bases not matched to a gene: 5. In germline, CDR1 is MRHNA, CDR2 SNTAGT.

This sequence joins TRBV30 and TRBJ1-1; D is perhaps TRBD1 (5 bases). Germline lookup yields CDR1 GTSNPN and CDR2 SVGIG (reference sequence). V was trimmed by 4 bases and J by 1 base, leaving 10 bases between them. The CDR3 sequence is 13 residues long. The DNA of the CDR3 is TGTGCCTGGAAGGGGTACCAGAACACTGAAGCTTTCTTT. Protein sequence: CAWKGYQNTEAFF.

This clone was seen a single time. CDR3 residues: CASSLAGRETQYF. CDR3 sequence (DNA): TGTGCCAGCAGTTTGGCAGGGCGAGAGACCCAGTACTTC. The V call is TRBV12-3 or TRBV12-4, the J call TRBJ2-5; possibly TRBD1 for D (5 bases). The CDR3 runs to 13 residues. V lost 3 bases, J lost 4 bases, and 9 bases lay in between.

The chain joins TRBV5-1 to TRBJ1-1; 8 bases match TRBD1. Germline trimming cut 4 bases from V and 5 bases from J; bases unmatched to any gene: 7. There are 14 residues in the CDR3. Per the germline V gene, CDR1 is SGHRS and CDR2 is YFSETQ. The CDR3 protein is CASSAQGEGTEAFF. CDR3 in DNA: TGCGCCAGCAGCGCACAGGGGGAGGGTACTGAAGCTTTCTTT.

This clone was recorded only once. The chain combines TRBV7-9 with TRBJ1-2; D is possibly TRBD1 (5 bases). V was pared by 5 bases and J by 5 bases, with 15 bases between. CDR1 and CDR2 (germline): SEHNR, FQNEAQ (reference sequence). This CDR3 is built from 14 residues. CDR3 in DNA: TGTGCCAGCAGCCCCGGGGGGTCGCAATATGGCTACACCTTC. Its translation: CASSPGGSQYGYTF. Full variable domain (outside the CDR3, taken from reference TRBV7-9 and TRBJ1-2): DTGVSQNPRHKITKRGQNVTFRCDPISEHNRLYWYRQTLGQGPEFLTYFQNEAQLEKSRLLSDRFSAERPKGSFSTLEIQRTEQGDSAMYLCASSPGGSQYGYTFGSGTRLTVV.

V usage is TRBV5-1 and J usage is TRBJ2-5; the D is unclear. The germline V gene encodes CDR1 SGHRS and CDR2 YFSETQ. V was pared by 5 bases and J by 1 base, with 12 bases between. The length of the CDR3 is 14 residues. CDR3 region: CASRPPRVQETQYF. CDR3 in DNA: TGCGCCAGCAGGCCCCCCCGGGTCCAAGAGACCCAGTACTTC.

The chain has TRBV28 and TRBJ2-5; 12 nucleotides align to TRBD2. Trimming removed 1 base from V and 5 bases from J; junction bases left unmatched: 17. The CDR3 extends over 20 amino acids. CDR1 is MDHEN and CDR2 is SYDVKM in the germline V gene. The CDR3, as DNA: TGTGCCAGCAGTTTATTTGGGCCCCTTTCTAGCGGGAGGGCCGCGGAGACCCAGTACTTC. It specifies CASSLFGPLSSGRAAETQYF.

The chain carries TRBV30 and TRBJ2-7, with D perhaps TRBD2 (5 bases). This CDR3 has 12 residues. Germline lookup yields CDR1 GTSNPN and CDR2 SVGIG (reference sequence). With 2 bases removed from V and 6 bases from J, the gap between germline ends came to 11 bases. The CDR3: CAWSFSGVEQYF. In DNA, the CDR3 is TGTGCCTGGAGTTTCTCCGGGGTCGAGCAGTACTTC.

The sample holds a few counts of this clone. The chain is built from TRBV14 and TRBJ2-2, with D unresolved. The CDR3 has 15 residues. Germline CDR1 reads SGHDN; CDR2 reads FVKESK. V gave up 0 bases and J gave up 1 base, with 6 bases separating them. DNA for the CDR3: TGTGCCAGCAGCCAAGAATTGGGGAACACCGGGGAGCTGTTTTTT. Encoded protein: CASSQELGNTGELFF.

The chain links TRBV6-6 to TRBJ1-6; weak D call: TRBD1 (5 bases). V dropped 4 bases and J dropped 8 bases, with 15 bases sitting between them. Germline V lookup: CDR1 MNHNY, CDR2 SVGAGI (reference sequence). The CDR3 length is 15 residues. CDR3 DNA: TGTGCCAGCAGTTCCCGAGGGACTGGCGATTCACCCCTCCACTTT. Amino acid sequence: CASSSRGTGDSPLHF.

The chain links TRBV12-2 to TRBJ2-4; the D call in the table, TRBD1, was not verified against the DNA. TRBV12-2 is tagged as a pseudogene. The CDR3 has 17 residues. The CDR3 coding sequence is TGTGCAAGTCGCTTAGAGAGGCAGGGGAAGGGCAAAAACATTCAGTACTTC. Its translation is CASRLERQGKGKNIQYF.

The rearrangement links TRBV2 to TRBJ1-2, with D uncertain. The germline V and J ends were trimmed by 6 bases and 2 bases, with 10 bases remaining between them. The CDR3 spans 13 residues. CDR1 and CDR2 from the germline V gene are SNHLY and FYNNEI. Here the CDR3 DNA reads TGTGCCAGCAGGCCATACAGAAACTATGGCTACACCTTC. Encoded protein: CASRPYRNYGYTF.

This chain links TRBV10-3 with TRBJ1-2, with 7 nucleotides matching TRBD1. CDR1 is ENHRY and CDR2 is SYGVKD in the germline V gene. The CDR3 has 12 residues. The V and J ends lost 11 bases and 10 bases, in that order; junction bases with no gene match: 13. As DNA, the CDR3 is TGTGCCTCTGGACAGGCACGGGAGGACTACACCTTC. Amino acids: CASGQAREDYTF.

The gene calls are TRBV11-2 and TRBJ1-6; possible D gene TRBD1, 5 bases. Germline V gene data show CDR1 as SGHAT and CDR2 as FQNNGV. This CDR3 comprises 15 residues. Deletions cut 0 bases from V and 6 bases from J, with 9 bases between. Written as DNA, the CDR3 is TGTGCCAGCAGCTTAGAAAGGGGAGGTAATTCACCCCTCCACTTT. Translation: CASSLERGGNSPLHF.

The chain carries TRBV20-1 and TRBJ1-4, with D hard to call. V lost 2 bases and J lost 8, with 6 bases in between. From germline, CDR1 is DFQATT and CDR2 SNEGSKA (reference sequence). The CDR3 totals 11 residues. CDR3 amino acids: CSARLTEKLFF. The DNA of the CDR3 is TGCAGTGCTAGACTGACCGAAAAACTGTTTTTT.

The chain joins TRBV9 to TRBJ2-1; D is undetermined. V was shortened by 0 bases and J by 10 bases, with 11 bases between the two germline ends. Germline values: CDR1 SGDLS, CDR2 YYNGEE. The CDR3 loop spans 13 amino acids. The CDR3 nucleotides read TGTGCCAGCAGCGTAGCTGAAGTGGACGAGCAGTTCTTC. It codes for CASSVAEVDEQFF. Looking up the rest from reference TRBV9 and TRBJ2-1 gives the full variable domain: DSGVTQTPKHLITATGQRVTLRCSPRSGDLSVYWYQQSLDQGLQFLIQYYNGEERAKGNILERFSAQQFPDLHSELNLSSLELGDSALYFCASSVAEVDEQFFGPGTRLTVL.

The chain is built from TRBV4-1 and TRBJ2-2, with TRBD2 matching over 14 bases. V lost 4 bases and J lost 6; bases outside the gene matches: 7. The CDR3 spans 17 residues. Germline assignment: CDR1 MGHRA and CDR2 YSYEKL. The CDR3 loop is CASSRGLAGVYAGELFF. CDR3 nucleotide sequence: TGCGCCAGCAGCCGGGGACTAGCGGGGGTCTACGCCGGGGAGCTGTTTTTT.

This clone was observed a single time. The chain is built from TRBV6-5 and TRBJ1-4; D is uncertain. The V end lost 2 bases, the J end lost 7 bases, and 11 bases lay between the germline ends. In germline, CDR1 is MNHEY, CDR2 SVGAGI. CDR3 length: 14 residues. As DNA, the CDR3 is TGTGCCAGCAGTTACGGTCCAAGCATTGAAAAACTGTTTTTT. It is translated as CASSYGPSIEKLFF.

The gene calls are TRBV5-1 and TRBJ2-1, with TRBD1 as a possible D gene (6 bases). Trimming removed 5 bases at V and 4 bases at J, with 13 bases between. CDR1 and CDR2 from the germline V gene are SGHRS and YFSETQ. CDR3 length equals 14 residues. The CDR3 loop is CASSPGHGYNEQFF. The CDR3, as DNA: TGCGCCAGCAGTCCGGGACACGGATACAATGAGCAGTTCTTC.

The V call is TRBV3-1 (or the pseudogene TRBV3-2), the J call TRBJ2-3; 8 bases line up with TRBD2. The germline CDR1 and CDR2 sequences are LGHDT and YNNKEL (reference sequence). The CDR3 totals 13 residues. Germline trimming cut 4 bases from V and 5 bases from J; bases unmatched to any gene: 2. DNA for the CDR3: TGTGCCAGCAGCCCAGCGGGGGAAGATACGCAGTATTTT. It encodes CASSPAGEDTQYF.

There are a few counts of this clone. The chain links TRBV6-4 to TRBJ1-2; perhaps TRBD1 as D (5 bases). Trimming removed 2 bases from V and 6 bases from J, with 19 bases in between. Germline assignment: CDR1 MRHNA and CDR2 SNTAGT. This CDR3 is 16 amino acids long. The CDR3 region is CASSDRRDGPSHGYTF. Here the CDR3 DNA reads TGTGCCAGCAGTGACCGCAGGGACGGCCCGAGTCATGGCTACACCTTC.

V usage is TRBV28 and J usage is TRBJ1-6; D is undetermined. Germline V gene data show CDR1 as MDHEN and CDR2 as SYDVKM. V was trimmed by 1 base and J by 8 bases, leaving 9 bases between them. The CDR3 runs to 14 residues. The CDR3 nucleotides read TGTGCCAGCAGTTTATTTACGGTAGATTCACCCCTCCACTTT. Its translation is CASSLFTVDSPLHF.

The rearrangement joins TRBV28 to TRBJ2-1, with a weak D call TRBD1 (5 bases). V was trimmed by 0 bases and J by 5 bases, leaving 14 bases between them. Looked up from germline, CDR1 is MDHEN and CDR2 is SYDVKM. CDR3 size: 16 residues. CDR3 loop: CASSLWGGAGNNEQFF. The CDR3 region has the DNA TGTGCCAGCAGTTTATGGGGCGGAGCAGGGAACAATGAGCAGTTCTTC. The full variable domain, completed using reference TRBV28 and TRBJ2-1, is DVKVTQSSRYLVKRTGEKVFLECVQDMDHENMFWYRQDPGLGLRLIYFSYDVKMKEKGDIPEGYSVSREKKERFSLILESASTNQTSMYLCASSLWGGAGNNEQFFGPGTRLTVL.

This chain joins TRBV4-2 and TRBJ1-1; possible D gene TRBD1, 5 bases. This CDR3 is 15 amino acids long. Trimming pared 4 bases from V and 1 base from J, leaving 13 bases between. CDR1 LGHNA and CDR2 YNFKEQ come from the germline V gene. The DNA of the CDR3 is TGTGCCAGCAGCCGCGGGGACGGATCGAACACTGAAGCTTTCTTT. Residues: CASSRGDGSNTEAFF.